This T cell receptor beta chain was captured in a study of Ad26.COV2.S vaccination and SARS-CoV-2 variants (dated by TCRdb to the early 2020s). Background on the whole study: Donors in the vaccine arm were drawn from COV1001, a phase I-IIa trial of Ad26.COV2.S in healthy adults that was multicentre, randomized, double-blind and placebo-controlled. Dosing of Ad26.COV2.S was intramuscular, at either 5x10^10 or 1x10^11 viral particles, delivered as one shot or as two shots spaced 56 days apart. The specificity and breadth of SARS-CoV-2-reactive T cell receptors after Ad26.COV2.S vaccination were assessed by TCRbeta repertoire sequencing. A total of 32 samples were included in the TCR-sequenced set, comprising approximately 20 Ad26.COV2.S vaccine recipients, 5 placebo recipients and 8 SARS-CoV-2 convalescent individuals. Participants in the trial were split at random into five groups of five each, receiving low-dose or high-dose Ad26.COV2.S once or twice, or else placebo on both occasions. Investigators remained blinded to trial group allocation during experiments and outcome assessment. Broader findings and caveats from the paper: The study was not powered for comparison of responses between vaccine doses or regimens. The authors noted that total T cell responses may have been underestimated by the TCR breadth and depth analyses. Vaccine and placebo recipients had comparable non-spike TCR breadth, which fits with the vaccine containing only spike. Substantial breadth of spike-specific CD8+ and CD4+ T cell responses was reported after vaccination. Compared with placebo recipients, Ad26.COV2.S recipients showed higher spike-specific TCR breadth (P = 0.0014).

On this clone itself: No cognate antigen has been identified for it. No qualities accompany the bases; no much larger clone lies one base away.

The immunoSEQ Assay was used to sequence TCRbeta CDR3 regions. After extraction, genomic DNA underwent amplification by bias-controlled multiplex PCR, followed by high-throughput sequencing. The study's processing was this. To quantify the absolute abundance of every unique TCRbeta CDR3 region, sequences were collapsed and filtered. T cell fraction was estimated by normalization of TCRbeta template counts to usable DNA, with usable DNA being measured through amplification of reference genes present in all nucleated cells. Repertoire TCRs were annotated as SARS-CoV-2-specific by exact matching of V gene, CDR3 amino acid sequence and J gene to a known reactive TCR set. MIRA supplied the reference SARS-CoV-2 TCR set, which was filtered for enrichment in COVID-19-positive ImmuneCODE repertoires so that public or cross-reactive TCRs were removed. Using the MIRA antigens, annotated TCRs were further analysed by specific ORF or by position within an ORF. Breadth was defined as annotated unique rearrangements over total unique productive rearrangements; depth was the summed frequency of those rearrangements. TCR breadth was compared between groups using two-sided Wilcoxon rank-sum tests. TCRdb took this table from immuneACCESS and kept in-frame rearrangements with V and J called. Such tables lack part of the clones; where checked against another copy, unresolved V genes explain under half of the gap, and the rest is unexplained. V and J calls plus clone size are reproduced from that table; the DNA served to infer D and trimming. The sample table contains 250,000 to 300,000 clones; only one count was recorded for around 87% of them. The top ten hold around 3% of the sample.

The CDR3 measures 13 amino acids from cysteine to phenylalanine. The CDR3 DNA has 39 bases and is translated from base 1. Compared with germline, V lacks 2 bases and J lacks 5 bases; bases without a gene match: 3. CDR1 and CDR2 are read off the germline V gene as SGDLS and YYNGEE. Taken with the paper, the label for treatment or condition translates to: about 20 received Ad26.COV2.S at low or high dose, single or two shots; 5 received placebo; per-sample allocation not given. For vaccine and placebo recipients, repertoires were sequenced using samples collected on day 63 after the first injection. In Cohort 1b, roughly 26 adults aged 18-55 years were enrolled at a single site in Boston, USA, between 29 July and 7 August 2020. As a vaccine, Ad26.COV2.S was a replication-incompetent adenovirus type 26 vector that expressed a prefusion-stabilized SARS-CoV-2 spike protein derived from the original Wuhan strain.

The rearranged segments are TRBV9 and TRBJ2-5, with 7 junctional bases fitting TRBD2. The source was peripheral blood, collected in a trial of Ad26.COV2.S vaccine versus placebo. This receptor was identified in a person aged 18-60 years who received the Ad26.COV2.S COVID-19 vaccine or a placebo. The CDR3 corresponds to CASSVRGVETQYF. At the DNA level, the sequence is TGTGCCAGCAGCGTTCGGGGGGTTGAGACCCAGTACTTC.